The 5 T cell receptor beta chains reported below all come from one sample, sequenced in a study of blood T cell repertoires in COVID-19. Sequencing was performed with immunoSEQ multiplex PCR; in TCRdb, only in-frame clones are kept and a portion is missing. Of approximately 300,000 clones in the sample, 87% were seen once. Material for sequencing was PBMCs or T cells enriched from blood (not recorded which). Receptors originate from a woman in her twenties or thirties who had recovered from COVID-19.

The chain carries TRBV24-1 and TRBJ2-2; D remains unclear. Germline V lookup: CDR1 KGHDR, CDR2 SFDVKD. V lost 3 bases and J 1 base, leaving 8 bases between the germline ends. The CDR3 is 15 residues long. The chain's CDR3 is CATSDLTMNTGELFF. The CDR3 nucleotides are TGTGCCACCAGTGATCTGACAATGAACACCGGGGAGCTGTTTTTT.

The CDR3: CAWSVGTGYEQYF. The CDR3 DNA is TGTGCCTGGAGTGTTGGGACAGGCTACGAGCAGTACTTC. V usage is TRBV30 and J usage is TRBJ2-7; 8 bases match TRBD1. Per the germline V gene, CDR1 is GTSNPN and CDR2 is SVGIG (reference sequence). This CDR3 has 13 amino acids. With 0 bases clipped from V and 3 bases from J, the junction kept 1 base outside the gene matches.

The rearrangement joins TRBV6-5 to TRBJ2-7; tentative D call: TRBD2 (6 bases). The CDR3 consists of 13 residues. Deletions cut 8 bases from V and 6 bases from J, with 17 bases between. CDR1 and CDR2 (germline): MNHEY, SVGAGI. The CDR3 nucleotides read TGTGCCAGCCTTTCCGGGGGTCTGGGCGAGCAGTACTTC. It is translated as CASLSGGLGEQYF.

This chain joins TRBV3-1 (or the pseudogene TRBV3-2) and TRBJ1-5; tentative D call: TRBD1 (5 bases). From germline, CDR1 is LGHDT and CDR2 YNNKEL (reference sequence). This CDR3 is 13 amino acids long. V lost 8 bases to trimming and J lost 4 bases, with 12 bases between them. The CDR3 region has the DNA TGTGCCAGCGGGCAGGGCCCGAATCAGCCCCAGCATTTT. Residues: CASGQGPNQPQHF.

This sequence joins TRBV6-5 and TRBJ2-7, with 7 bases aligning to TRBD1. V was pared by 10 bases and J by 2 bases, with 8 bases of the junction left unmatched. Germline V gene lookup returns CDR1 MNHEY and CDR2 SVGAGI. The CDR3 runs to 13 residues. In DNA, the CDR3 is TGTGCCACCACGACAGGGAACACCTACGAGCAGTACTTC. Its protein product is CATTTGNTYEQYF.